The subject of this entry is one T cell receptor (beta chain). Its antigen remains unidentified. The data stem from a study of shared clonotypes between healthy human individuals. In the study overall: Those who served as donors were a couple of women and three men between the ages of 18 and 49. The plates for each donor numbered three CD4 naive, three CD4 memory, two CD8 naive and one CD8 memory. Findings of the study overall: Estimated richness values were generally larger in naive subsets than in memory subsets. Between a few donors, naive CD4 clonotypes were shared at a level of about 5%.

Libraries were prepared by immunoSEQ multiplex PCR; TCRdb keeps only in-frame clonotypes and omits some of them. The data show roughly 2 million clones, just under 95% seen once. CD45RO-negative, CCR7-positively selected cells formed the naive CD8 fraction, excluding terminally differentiated effector memory CD45RA+ cells. V gave up 2 bases and J gave up 0 bases; unmatched junction bases: 7. CDR1 MNHEY and CDR2 SMNVEV come from the germline V gene (reference sequence). The CDR3 consists of 16 residues. The source is a man between 18 and 29 years old in good health. Specimen: naive CD8+ T cells sorted from blood. The rearrangement links TRBV27 to TRBJ2-7; 7 positions agree with TRBD2. As DNA, the CDR3 is TGTGCCAGCAGTTTAACGGCGGGAGTGGGCTCCTACGAGCAGTACTTC. Translated, it gives CASSLTAGVGSYEQYF.